The rows below give T cell receptor beta chains drawn from one sample of a study of blood T cell repertoires in COVID-19. Clones were read by immunoSEQ multiplex PCR, and TCRdb kept only the in-frame ones, dropping some. The sample has roughly 430,000 clones, approximately 90% seen once. Sequences were obtained from PBMCs or T cells enriched from blood (not recorded which). The receptor set was obtained from a young woman who had been exposed to COVID-19. Both conserved end residues are part of each CDR3. The D gene is left open where the match is weak. Some rows have no size entry. The others give once, few or many, or a class for an expanded clone.

CDR3 DNA,CDR3 protein,clone size,D gene,J gene,V gene
TGTGCCAGCAGCGTCCCTACCTACGAGCAGTACTTC,CASSVPTYEQYF,NA,NA,TRBJ2-7,TRBV7-2
TGTGCCAGCAGCCCCCCTGCCGGCGGGACTGAAGCTTTCTTT,CASSPPAGGTEAFF,NA,NA,TRBJ1-1,TRBV5-4
TGCAGCGTTGTTAGTGGAGAGACCCAGTACTTC,CSVVSGETQYF,NA,NA,TRBJ2-5,TRBV29-1
TGTGCCAGCAGCTTCGGGGATACCGCCTACAATGAGCAGTTCTTC,CASSFGDTAYNEQFF,NA,NA,TRBJ2-1,TRBV5-6
TGTGCCACCAGCACTCGGGGAGAATTATACAATGAGCAGTTCTTC,CATSTRGELYNEQFF,NA,NA,TRBJ2-1,TRBV24-1
TGTGCCAGCAGCCAAGACACCCCGGGACTAGCGGGAGGCCGAGATACGCAGTATTTT,CASSQDTPGLAGGRDTQYF,NA,TRBD2,TRBJ2-3,TRBV4-2
TGCAGCGCCTCAGAGGCAGTTCGCACTGAAGCTTTCTTT,CSASEAVRTEAFF,NA,NA,TRBJ1-1,TRBV29-1
TGCAGCGTCCCCCCCATAAAGGGAGGGGGCACAGATACGCAGTATTTT,CSVPPIKGGGTDTQYF,NA,TRBD2,TRBJ2-3,TRBV29-1
TGTGCCAGCAGCCGGACAGGGTTTTCCAATGAGCAGTTCTTC,CASSRTGFSNEQFF,NA,TRBD1,TRBJ2-1,TRBV7-2
TGCGCCAGCAGTCGAACATCGGGAGGGCCGTCAGATACGCAGTATTTT,CASSRTSGGPSDTQYF,NA,TRBD2,TRBJ2-3,TRBV10-2
TGTGCCAGCAGCTTAGATATGGGGGCTGTTAATTCACCCCTCCACTTT,CASSLDMGAVNSPLHF,once,NA,TRBJ1-6,TRBV7-9
TGTGCCAGCAGCATAGATAGGGGTCCTAACACTGAAGCTTTCTTT,CASSIDRGPNTEAFF,NA,NA,TRBJ1-1,TRBV9
TGTGCCAGCAGCTTCGGAGAGACCCAGTACTTC,CASSFGETQYF,NA,NA,TRBJ2-5,TRBV11-2
TGTGCCAGCAGCCTCGGGGGGCTCTCTGAAGCTTTCTTT,CASSLGGLSEAFF,NA,NA,TRBJ1-1,TRBV3-1/TRBV3-2
TGTGCCAGCAGCTTAGGTCTAGCTGCTATCGATACGCAGTATTTT,CASSLGLAAIDTQYF,once,NA,TRBJ2-3,TRBV7-2
TGTGCCAGCAGCCCTGTAGGGGGGGAGGTGAATGAGCAGTTCTTC,CASSPVGGEVNEQFF,once,NA,TRBJ2-1,TRBV5-6
TGTGCCAGCAGCCCAAACTACGAGCAGTACTTC,CASSPNYEQYF,NA,NA,TRBJ2-7,TRBV7-2
TGTGCCAGCAGTTACTCGGGCGGGAAGAACACTGAAGCTTTCTTT,CASSYSGGKNTEAFF,NA,NA,TRBJ1-1,TRBV6-5
TGTGCCAGCAGTGAAGAACCGGGACTAGCCGGAGCACCCGGGGAGCTGTTTTTT,CASSEEPGLAGAPGELFF,NA,TRBD2,TRBJ2-2,TRBV25-1
TGTGCCAGCAGCTCACAGGGGGCACGGGTCTCTGAAGCTTTCTTT,CASSSQGARVSEAFF,NA,TRBD1,TRBJ1-1,TRBV7-8
TGTGCCAGCAGCTTAACGGCTAGCGGGCCTAGCACAGATACGCAGTATTTT,CASSLTASGPSTDTQYF,NA,TRBD2,TRBJ2-3,TRBV7-2
TGTGCCAGCAGCTTAGATCCCGTGTGGCGGGAGGGCCTTATGGTTCAGACCCAGTACTTC,CASSLDPVWREGLMVQTQYF,NA,TRBD2,TRBJ2-5,TRBV11-2
TGTGCCAGCAGCGTGGGACTAGCGGGGACAGATACGCAGTATTTT,CASSVGLAGTDTQYF,NA,TRBD2,TRBJ2-3,TRBV9
TGTGCCAGCTCGACTGGGTCGGAAAAACTGTTTTTT,CASSTGSEKLFF,NA,NA,TRBJ1-4,TRBV7-9
TGTGCCAGCCACACCGGGGCGGGGGGGACAGATACGCAGTATTTT,CASHTGAGGTDTQYF,NA,TRBD2,TRBJ2-3,TRBV9
TGTGCCAGCAGTTTATGGGACAATGGCTACACCTTC,CASSLWDNGYTF,NA,NA,TRBJ1-2,TRBV28
TGTGCCAGCAGTGAACGCGCAGGTGGCGGGGGCTACACCTTC,CASSERAGGGGYTF,NA,NA,TRBJ1-2,TRBV6-1
TGTGCCAGCAGCTTCGAGACAGGGGATCCATACGAGCAGTACTTC,CASSFETGDPYEQYF,NA,TRBD1,TRBJ2-7,TRBV5-4
TGCGCCAGCAGCTTGGCCGGAGGACAGGAGTATGGCTACACCTTC,CASSLAGGQEYGYTF,NA,TRBD1,TRBJ1-2,TRBV5-1
TGTGCCAGCAGGGCGACTAGCGGGAGGGCTGATACGCAGTATTTT,CASRATSGRADTQYF,NA,TRBD2,TRBJ2-3,TRBV7-6
TGTGCCAGCAGCTTTGGGACAGGACTCTCTGGGGCCAACGTCCTGACTTTC,CASSFGTGLSGANVLTF,NA,TRBD1,TRBJ2-6,TRBV11-2
TGTGCCAGTAGTAGGCGACAGGGGGCAAGAGAGGAAAAACTGTTTTTT,CASSRRQGAREEKLFF,NA,TRBD1,TRBJ1-4,TRBV19
TGTGCCAGCTCACCATTCGTGGACAGGGGAAATTACATTCAGTACTTC,CASSPFVDRGNYIQYF,NA,TRBD1,TRBJ2-4,TRBV18
TGCGCCAGCAGCTTGGGCAGGGCGGAAGCTTTCTTT,CASSLGRAEAFF,NA,NA,TRBJ1-1,TRBV5-1
TGTGCCAGCAGCCAAGCCGGCGGTGGCGGGGGGGCTGGGAATGAGCAGTTCTTC,CASSQAGGGGGAGNEQFF,NA,TRBD2,TRBJ2-1,TRBV4-2
TGTGCCAGCAGCTTAGTTCCCCCCCTAGCGGGGGGCACAGATACGCAGTATTTT,CASSLVPPLAGGTDTQYF,NA,TRBD2,TRBJ2-3,TRBV7-8
TGTGCCAGCAGCGTTGGGACTTTTACTGATGGCTACACCTTC,CASSVGTFTDGYTF,NA,NA,TRBJ1-2,TRBV11-2
TGTGCCAGCAGCAGCGGACAGGGGAGGTTGAACACTGAAGCTTTCTTT,CASSSGQGRLNTEAFF,NA,TRBD1,TRBJ1-1,TRBV5-4
TGTGCCAGCAGCTTAGGAGTTCAAGATACGCAGTATTTT,CASSLGVQDTQYF,once,NA,TRBJ2-3,TRBV7-2
TGTGCCAGCAGCTCGAGATCCGGGACACCACACCCCGGATCCTGCTTC,CASSSRSGTPHPGSCF,NA,NA,TRBJ2-7,TRBV7-3
TGTGCCAGCGCTGGGGCGCAAGCTTTCTTT,CASAGAQAFF,NA,NA,TRBJ1-1,TRBV6-6
TGTGCCAGTAGTATCAAACAGAACTATGGCTACACCTTC,CASSIKQNYGYTF,NA,NA,TRBJ1-2,TRBV19
TGTGCCAGCTCACCACAACAGGGGGGCTCCTACGAGCAGTACTTC,CASSPQQGGSYEQYF,NA,TRBD1,TRBJ2-7,TRBV18
TGTGCCAGCAGCTGGGGCGGAGGAGGACAGAATGAGCAGTTCTTC,CASSWGGGGQNEQFF,NA,NA,TRBJ2-1,TRBV7-2
TGTGCCAGCAGTTACGCCGCGGCAGCCCCGTGGGATGAAAAACTGTTTTTT,CASSYAAAAPWDEKLFF,NA,NA,TRBJ1-4,TRBV6-2/TRBV6-3
TGTGCCAGCAGCTTAGTTGGGACTAGCTCACACGAGCAGTACTTC,CASSLVGTSSHEQYF,NA,TRBD2,TRBJ2-7,TRBV7-2
TGTGCCAGCAGTTTAATTGACGGACAGCACAATCAGCCCCAGCATTTT,CASSLIDGQHNQPQHF,once,NA,TRBJ1-5,TRBV28
TGTGCCAGCAGTCCTAGGACAGGGGGCTATGGCTACACCTTC,CASSPRTGGYGYTF,NA,TRBD1,TRBJ1-2,TRBV2
TGTGCCAGCAGGATTAGCGGGGGCGTGGATACGCAGTATTTT,CASRISGGVDTQYF,NA,TRBD2,TRBJ2-3,TRBV2
TGTGCCAGCACCCCGGGGTATAGCAATCAGCCCCAGCATTTT,CASTPGYSNQPQHF,NA,NA,TRBJ1-5,TRBV6-5